The TCR beta chain described here comes from a study of OX40 agonist ivuxolimab in advanced cancers. Background on the study: Three patients, one with hepatocellular carcinoma and two with cutaneous melanoma, responded partially. Study-wide points: Normalized T-cell clonal expansion was also low in some nonresponders.

The protocol was immunoSEQ multiplex PCR, while the TCRdb copy is restricted to in-frame clones and leaves out a portion. The data show some 81,000 clones, with almost 85% seen just once and approximately 0.61% held by the top ten. Cycle 7 day 1, cycle 4 day 1, and baseline were the timepoints at which blood was sampled. Notes on this clone: Antigen unknown.

The CDR3 is 14 amino acids. V shed 4 bases, J shed 4 bases, and the junction held 6 bases outside the gene matches. The germline V gene has CDR1 SGHTA and CDR2 FQGNSA. This chain connects TRBV7-2 to TRBJ1-2; 7 bases are a match to TRBD1. The specimen comprised CD4+ or CD8+ T cells sorted from blood, sampled in a trial of the OX40 agonist ivuxolimab. This clonotype was sampled from an adult with an advanced solid tumor such as melanoma, head and neck, liver or kidney cancer. For the CDR3, the DNA is TGTGCCAGCAGCTACGGACAGGCCAGCTATGGCTACACCTTC. Translating it yields CASSYGQASYGYTF. The complete variable domain, with remaining parts taken from reference TRBV7-2 and TRBJ1-2, reads GAGVSQSPSNKVTEKGKDVELRCDPISGHTALYWYRQSLGQGLEFLIYFQGNSAPDKSGLPSDRFSAERTGGSVSTLTIQRTQQEDSAVYLCASSYGQASYGYTFGSGTRLTVV.